One sample yielded the 12 T cell receptor beta chains listed below, sequenced in a study of cytomegalovirus exposure and HLA in healthy donors. The method was immunoSEQ multiplex PCR; TCRdb's version includes in-frame clones alone and lacks a portion of them. Altogether just under 65,000 clones are present, 95% being singletons, with the ten largest covering 6.5% to 9%. Sequencing was performed on PBMCs. The receptors shown here come from a woman aged 18 to 35 in good health and CMV-seropositive.

V is TRBV28 and J is TRBJ1-1; 7 nucleotides align to TRBD1. This CDR3 comprises 16 residues. With 3 bases clipped from V and 5 bases from J, the junction kept 12 bases outside the gene matches. The germline V gene has CDR1 MDHEN and CDR2 SYDVKM. This chain's CDR3 is CASSFVGQKTLTEAFF. For the CDR3, the DNA is TGTGCCAGCAGTTTTGTGGGACAGAAGACACTGACTGAAGCTTTCTTT.

This sequence joins TRBV18 and TRBJ2-7; 12 nucleotides line up with TRBD2. Germline assignment: CDR1 KGHSH and CDR2 LQKENI. The CDR3 spans 16 residues. The trim removed 4 bases at V and 0 bases at J, leaving 4 bases unmatched. The CDR3 nucleotides are TGTGCCAGCTCACAACTAGCGGGGGGACACTCCTACGAGCAGTACTTC. Amino acid sequence: CASSQLAGGHSYEQYF.

The chain carries TRBV25-1 and TRBJ2-1; 13 nucleotides agree with TRBD2. Trimming at V came to 5 bases and at J to 8 bases, leaving 9 bases not matched to a gene. There are 16 residues in the CDR3. The germline CDR1 and CDR2 sequences are MGHDK and SYGVNS. The CDR3 protein is CASSHGLAGARHEQFF. The CDR3 coding sequence is TGTGCCAGCAGTCATGGACTAGCGGGGGCTCGCCATGAGCAGTTCTTC.

The rearrangement links TRBV27 to TRBJ2-2; 9 bases align to TRBD2. CDR1 is MNHEY and CDR2 is SMNVEV in the germline V gene (reference sequence). Trimming cost V 3 bases and J 5 bases; bases outside gene matches: 4. The CDR3 totals 15 residues. As DNA, the CDR3 is TGTGCCAGCAGTTTGGCGGGAGGGTGGACCGGGGAGCTGTTTTTT. Protein: CASSLAGGWTGELFF.

The V and J genes are TRBV27 and TRBJ2-4, with TRBD2 matching over 11 bases. In germline, CDR1 is MNHEY, CDR2 SMNVEV (reference sequence). The CDR3 runs to 17 residues. V trimming: 3 bases; J trimming: 0 bases; junction bases outside the gene matches: 4. Here the CDR3 reads CASSFLAGGLAKNIQYF. In DNA, the CDR3 is TGTGCCAGCAGTTTCCTAGCGGGGGGATTAGCCAAAAACATTCAGTACTTC.

The chain has TRBV10-3 and TRBJ2-7, with D possibly being TRBD1 (6 bases). CDR1 and CDR2 from the germline V gene are ENHRY and SYGVKD. There are 12 residues in the CDR3. The V gene lost 8 bases and the J gene lost 2 bases, with 10 bases spanning the gap. For the CDR3, the DNA is TGTGCCATCCGAGGACAGACCTACGAGCAGTACTTC. It translates to CAIRGQTYEQYF.

Written as DNA, the CDR3 is TGCGCCAGCAGCCAATTCGTGGACAGGATGAAACAGCCCCAGCATTTT. The encoded protein is CASSQFVDRMKQPQHF. V gene TRBV4-1 combines with J gene TRBJ1-5; 7 positions agree with TRBD1. This CDR3 contains 16 residues. Germline-derived CDR1 and CDR2 are MGHRA and YSYEKL. The ends lost 2 bases at V and 7 bases at J; junction bases unmatched: 11.

The V and J genes are TRBV19 and TRBJ1-1; possible D gene TRBD1, 6 bases. The V and J ends lost 7 bases and 3 bases respectively, with 18 bases between them. The length of the CDR3 is 15 residues. Germline CDR1 is LNHDA and CDR2 is SQIVND (reference sequence). Here the CDR3 reads CASTTVKAGDTEAFF. In DNA form, the CDR3 reads TGTGCCAGTACCACAGTCAAAGCAGGGGACACTGAAGCTTTCTTT.

This clone has a single count. V gene TRBV27 combines with J gene TRBJ1-2; tentatively, D is TRBD1 (6 bases). V gave up 4 bases and J gave up 6 bases, with 18 bases separating them. CDR1 is MNHEY and CDR2 is SMNVEV in the germline V gene (reference sequence). The CDR3 extends over 15 amino acids. The CDR3 sequence is CASSSMLGALDGYTF. CDR3 sequence (DNA): TGTGCCAGCAGTTCCATGCTGGGGGCGCTGGATGGCTACACCTTC.

The chain is built from TRBV4-2 and TRBJ1-6, with D possibly matching TRBD1 (5 bases). CDR1 is LGHNA, CDR2 YNFKEQ, per germline. CDR3 size: 16 residues. V lost 0 bases, J lost 7 bases, and 13 bases lay in between. DNA of the CDR3: TGTGCCAGCAGCCAAGACGGGGGGATTAGGAATTCACCCCTCCACTTT. Amino acids: CASSQDGGIRNSPLHF.

The chain recombines TRBV28 with TRBJ1-2, with a tentative D call TRBD1 (5 bases). The CDR3 length is 14 residues. With 3 bases removed from V and 4 bases from J, the gap between germline ends came to 12 bases. The germline CDR1 and CDR2 sequences are MDHEN and SYDVKM. CDR3 nucleotides: TGTGCCAGCAGTTTTATTCCAAGGGGCTATGGCTACACCTTC. It codes for CASSFIPRGYGYTF.

J is TRBJ2-1 and V is TRBV4-1; 7 nucleotides line up with TRBD2. Germline assignment: CDR1 MGHRA and CDR2 YSYEKL. J was trimmed by 2 bases and V by 4 bases; bases with no gene match: 8. This CDR3 has 16 residues. The DNA for the CDR3 is TGCGCCAGCAGCCGCCTCGGCGGGGGAACCTACAATGAGCAGTTCTTC. Translating gives CASSRLGGGTYNEQFF.